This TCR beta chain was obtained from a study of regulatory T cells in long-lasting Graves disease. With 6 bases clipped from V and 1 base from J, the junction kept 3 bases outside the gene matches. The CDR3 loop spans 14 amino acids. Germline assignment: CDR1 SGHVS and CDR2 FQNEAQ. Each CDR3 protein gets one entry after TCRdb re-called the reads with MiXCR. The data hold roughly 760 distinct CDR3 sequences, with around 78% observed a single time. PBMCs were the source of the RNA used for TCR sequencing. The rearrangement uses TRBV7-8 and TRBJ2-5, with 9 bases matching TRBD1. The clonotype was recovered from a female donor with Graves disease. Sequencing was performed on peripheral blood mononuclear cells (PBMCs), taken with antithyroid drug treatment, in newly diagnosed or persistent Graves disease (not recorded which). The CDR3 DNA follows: TGTGCCAGCAGGCGGACAGGGGTCCAAGAGACCCAGTACTTC. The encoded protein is CASRRTGVQETQYF.